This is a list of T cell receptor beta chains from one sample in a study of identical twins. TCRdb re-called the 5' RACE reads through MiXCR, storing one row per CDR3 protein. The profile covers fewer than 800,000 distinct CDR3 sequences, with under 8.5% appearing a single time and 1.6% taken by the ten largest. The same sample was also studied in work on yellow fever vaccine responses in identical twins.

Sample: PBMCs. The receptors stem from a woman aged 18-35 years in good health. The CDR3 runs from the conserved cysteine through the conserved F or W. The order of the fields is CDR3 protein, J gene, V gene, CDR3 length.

CDR3 protein: CASSLPPRGYTF
J gene: TRBJ1-2
V gene: TRBV5-4
CDR3 length: 12

CDR3 protein: CSARRPAGGIYNEQFF
J gene: TRBJ2-1
V gene: TRBV29-1
CDR3 length: 16

CDR3 protein: CASSGPWTTSTDTQYF
J gene: TRBJ2-3
V gene: TRBV12-3/TRBV12-4
CDR3 length: 16

CDR3 protein: CASSWGGVTALYSYEQYF
J gene: TRBJ2-7
V gene: TRBV5-1
CDR3 length: 18

CDR3 protein: CASEPGTSGSNEQFF
J gene: TRBJ2-1
V gene: TRBV6-1
CDR3 length: 15

CDR3 protein: CASSPGLLSGGYTF
J gene: TRBJ1-2
V gene: TRBV12-3/TRBV12-4
CDR3 length: 14

CDR3 protein: CASSLYGGGSSYNEQFF
J gene: TRBJ2-1
V gene: TRBV28
CDR3 length: 17

CDR3 protein: CASSQVRTHGGETQYF
J gene: TRBJ2-5
V gene: TRBV4-1
CDR3 length: 16

CDR3 protein: CASRSQMTGLSGNTIYF
J gene: TRBJ1-3
V gene: TRBV6-1
CDR3 length: 17

CDR3 protein: CASSPVGETQYF
J gene: TRBJ2-5
V gene: TRBV18
CDR3 length: 12

CDR3 protein: CSARDYAGQETQYF
J gene: TRBJ2-5
V gene: TRBV20-1
CDR3 length: 14

CDR3 protein: CASSYRVGDSGANVLTF
J gene: TRBJ2-6
V gene: TRBV5-5
CDR3 length: 17

CDR3 protein: CASSTGQLGGNTIYF
J gene: TRBJ1-3
V gene: TRBV9
CDR3 length: 15

CDR3 protein: CASSARPQGQSPFSGNTIYF
J gene: TRBJ1-3
V gene: TRBV7-8
CDR3 length: 20

CDR3 protein: CASSYTRQPGQVAKNIQYF
J gene: TRBJ2-4
V gene: TRBV6-2/TRBV6-3
CDR3 length: 19

CDR3 protein: CASSYGRGVANTGELFF
J gene: TRBJ2-2
V gene: TRBV6-5
CDR3 length: 17

CDR3 protein: CASSRGFGYGRTSYEQYF
J gene: TRBJ2-7
V gene: TRBV5-7
CDR3 length: 18

CDR3 protein: CASSGQGSSAGELFF
J gene: TRBJ2-2
V gene: TRBV9
CDR3 length: 15

CDR3 protein: CAISESPGTGELFF
J gene: TRBJ2-2
V gene: TRBV10-3
CDR3 length: 14

CDR3 protein: CASSSPGQGWEPLYNEQFF
J gene: TRBJ2-1
V gene: TRBV11-1
CDR3 length: 19

CDR3 protein: CASLTSGSETQYF
J gene: TRBJ2-5
V gene: TRBV5-6
CDR3 length: 13

CDR3 protein: CSVVSVPTGINEQFF
J gene: TRBJ2-1
V gene: TRBV29-1
CDR3 length: 15

CDR3 protein: CASSPDPAGDQETQYF
J gene: TRBJ2-5
V gene: TRBV3-1
CDR3 length: 16

CDR3 protein: CATLSLAGVPLSYNEQFF
J gene: TRBJ2-1
V gene: TRBV15
CDR3 length: 18

CDR3 protein: CARGWQFF
J gene: TRBJ2-1
V gene: TRBV7-2
CDR3 length: 8

CDR3 protein: CASSLEPGPPGTQYF
J gene: TRBJ2-5
V gene: TRBV7-2
CDR3 length: 15

CDR3 protein: CASSLGVQGNQPQHF
J gene: TRBJ1-5
V gene: TRBV7-8
CDR3 length: 15